This T cell receptor (beta chain) was obtained from a study of T-cell reconstitution after alpha-beta-depleted transplantation in children. Overall study findings and caveats: Surviving recipient T cells and intrathymic progenitors accounted for some patients' high TCRbeta diversity at day 60.

This clonotype occurred a few times. Its target is not known. The J segment lost 2 bases and the V segment lost 5 bases, leaving 5 bases of the junction unmatched. The CDR3 is made up of 14 amino acids. CDR1 and CDR2 (germline): SGHTA, FQGNSA. Unique molecular identifiers were used to barcode this TCRbeta library. TCRdb re-called the PCR reads with MiXCR, one entry per CDR3 protein. Of about a million distinct CDR3 sequences in the sample, roughly 29% are singletons; the top ten hold roughly 31%. The sequencing used PBMCs, mostly from graft donor cells, collected 360 days after TCRalphabeta/CD19-depleted stem cell transplant. This TCR came from a boy younger than two who had a stem cell transplant for SCID, so the T cells may come from the graft donor. The chain links TRBV7-2 to TRBJ2-5; 7 nucleotides align to TRBD1. CDR3 DNA sequence: TGTGCCAGCAGCCTGGACAGGTGGCAAGAGACCCAGTACTTC. Translation gives CASSLDRWQETQYF.